A selection of T cell receptor beta chains follows, all from one sample in a study of shared clonotypes between healthy human individuals. Sequenced by immunoSEQ multiplex PCR; TCRdb stores in-frame clones only, minus some. The repertoire holds about 2.1 million clones, under 95% seen once, with roughly 1.8% in the top ten. Sequenced input: naive CD8+ T cells from PBMCs. Receptors originate from a man aged 18 to 29 in good health. Some clones in this sample may be carry-over from other donors' samples. Both conserved end residues are part of each CDR3.

j_call: TRBJ2-7; v_call: TRBV29-1; cdr3_aa: CSVVSRGSYEQYF
j_call: TRBJ2-1; v_call: TRBV27; cdr3_aa: CASSSRTSGRGDEQFF
j_call: TRBJ1-4; v_call: TRBV7-6; cdr3_aa: CASSIGRALNEKLFF
j_call: TRBJ2-1; v_call: TRBV9; cdr3_aa: CASSGGTSGSRYNEQFF
j_call: TRBJ2-5; v_call: TRBV7-9; cdr3_aa: CASSLEPETVKETQYF
j_call: TRBJ2-2; v_call: TRBV5-1; cdr3_aa: CASSPAGPIANTGELFF
j_call: TRBJ2-3; v_call: TRBV7-8; cdr3_aa: CASSPILGLAGEEPDTQYF
j_call: TRBJ2-1; v_call: TRBV11-2; cdr3_aa: CASSLGLAGTYNEQFF
j_call: TRBJ2-3; v_call: TRBV4-2; cdr3_aa: CASSQSSTDTQYF
j_call: TRBJ1-1; v_call: TRBV9; cdr3_aa: CASSVERENTEAFF
j_call: TRBJ1-2; v_call: TRBV7-3; cdr3_aa: CASSLSMGDGYTF
j_call: TRBJ1-4; v_call: TRBV11-1; cdr3_aa: CASSLGVDWVGEKLFF
j_call: TRBJ2-5; v_call: TRBV6-1; cdr3_aa: CASSAGGRETQYF
j_call: TRBJ2-2; v_call: TRBV7-9; cdr3_aa: CASRGDYDEKNTGELFF
j_call: TRBJ1-3; v_call: TRBV14; cdr3_aa: CASSQSGLGFSGNTIYF
j_call: TRBJ2-7; v_call: TRBV15; cdr3_aa: CATSREGQLYEQYF
j_call: TRBJ2-7; v_call: TRBV5-1; cdr3_aa: CASSLVSGTAPRYEQYF
j_call: TRBJ1-5; v_call: TRBV30; cdr3_aa: CAWSMTGGPPQHF
j_call: TRBJ2-7; v_call: TRBV27; cdr3_aa: CASSSGTSGNEQYF
j_call: TRBJ1-2; v_call: TRBV29-1; cdr3_aa: CSVDTGESDGYTF
j_call: TRBJ1-5; v_call: TRBV9; cdr3_aa: CASSVAAWGNQPQHF
j_call: TRBJ2-6; v_call: TRBV28; cdr3_aa: CALGGVCSGANVLTF
j_call: TRBJ2-5; v_call: TRBV7-9; cdr3_aa: CASSLGLGAQYF
j_call: TRBJ1-1; v_call: TRBV10-2; cdr3_aa: CASSEGTMNTEAFF
j_call: TRBJ2-3; v_call: TRBV2; cdr3_aa: CASTFTDSTDTQYF
j_call: TRBJ2-7; v_call: TRBV6-5; cdr3_aa: CASTEPRDPSYEQYF
j_call: TRBJ2-7; v_call: TRBV7-6; cdr3_aa: CASSSGAVSSYEQYF
j_call: TRBJ2-5; v_call: TRBV13; cdr3_aa: CASSPGGETQYF
j_call: TRBJ1-1; v_call: TRBV6-5; cdr3_aa: CASSYLAGGGTEAFF
j_call: TRBJ1-1; v_call: TRBV7-9; cdr3_aa: CASSGKDRVSTEAFF
j_call: TRBJ2-5; v_call: TRBV2; cdr3_aa: CASLGTGTHRRGETQYF
j_call: TRBJ2-1; v_call: TRBV7-9; cdr3_aa: CASSLGVREQFF
j_call: TRBJ2-7; v_call: TRBV28; cdr3_aa: CASSGGWREQYF
j_call: TRBJ2-3; v_call: TRBV7-9; cdr3_aa: CASSSTRSSTDTQYF
j_call: TRBJ2-7; v_call: TRBV4-1; cdr3_aa: CASSQGGQLYF